A selection of T cell receptor beta chains follows, all from one sample in a study of blood T cell repertoires in COVID-19. The table came from immunoSEQ multiplex PCR; TCRdb's copy has only in-frame clones and leaves some out. The sample has some 260,000 clones; about 88% are singletons. The sample consisted of PBMCs or T cells enriched from blood (not recorded which). These receptors all stem from a man aged 25-45 years with acute COVID-19. Both conserved end residues are part of each CDR3. D genes are given only for firm matches. Clone size is stated in some rows and not others, as once, few, many or a class when expanded.

TRBV19	TRBJ2-5	.	.	TGTGCCAGTAGTATAGGGGGCGAGTGGGAGACCCAGTACTTC	CASSIGGEWETQYF
TRBV18	TRBJ1-1	.	.	TGTGCCAGCTCACCATTGAAGGTCGCTTGGGGCACCTTGAACACTGAAGCTTTCTTT	CASSPLKVAWGTLNTEAFF
TRBV6-5	TRBJ1-2	.	.	TGTGCCAGCACAATCCACAGGGTAGGCTATGGCTACACCTTC	CASTIHRVGYGYTF
TRBV29-1	TRBJ1-5	.	.	TGCAGCGCACAGACGGGGGGAGATCAGCCCCAGCATTTT	CSAQTGGDQPQHF
TRBV3-1/TRBV3-2	TRBJ1-1	few	.	TGTGCCAGCAGCCGTACCCGGACAGTTGAAGCTTTCTTT	CASSRTRTVEAFF
TRBV24-1	TRBJ2-5	.	.	TGTGCCACCAGTGCACTCTCGTTTGGGCAGCAAGAGACCCAGTACTTC	CATSALSFGQQETQYF
TRBV19	TRBJ1-2	.	TRBD1	TGTGCCAGTAGTTCCCAACAGGGGGACTATGGCTACACCTTC	CASSSQQGDYGYTF
TRBV6-5	TRBJ1-5	.	.	TGTGCCAGCAGTTATGATAGCAGGGTAGGCAATCAGCCCCAGCATTTT	CASSYDSRVGNQPQHF
TRBV5-4	TRBJ1-2	.	.	TGTGCCAGCAGCCCGGAGATCGGGGGTGGTTGGGGCTACACCTTC	CASSPEIGGGWGYTF
TRBV6-6	TRBJ1-3	.	.	TGTGCCAGCAGCCCCCCCGGACAGAGCTCTGGAAACACCATATATTTT	CASSPPGQSSGNTIYF
TRBV4-2	TRBJ2-3	.	TRBD2	TGTGCCAGCAGCCATTATGAGGGCGGGAGGATTGGCGCAGATACGCAGTATTTT	CASSHYEGGRIGADTQYF
TRBV5-3	TRBJ2-2	once	TRBD2	TGTGCCAGAAGCCCGCTAGCGGGATGGGTTGGGGCCGGGGAGCTGTTTTTT	CARSPLAGWVGAGELFF
TRBV14	TRBJ1-2	.	.	TGTGCCAGCAGGTGGGGAGGGCCCCCTTGCTATGGCTACACCTTC	CASRWGGPPCYGYTF
TRBV2	TRBJ1-2	.	TRBD1	TGTGCCAGCAGACGGGACAGGCCTTCTAACTATGGCTACACCTTC	CASRRDRPSNYGYTF
TRBV27	TRBJ1-4	.	TRBD1	TGTGCCAGCAGTTTGACAGGGAGGAGGGAAAAACTGTTTTTT	CASSLTGRREKLFF
TRBV7-2	TRBJ1-5	.	.	TGTGCCAGCAGCTTAGTCAGTAGCAATCAGCCCCAGCATTTT	CASSLVSSNQPQHF
TRBV15	TRBJ2-1	.	.	TGTGCCACCAGCAGAGACAGGGTGGGGAATGAGCAGTTCTTC	CATSRDRVGNEQFF
TRBV14	TRBJ2-3	.	TRBD2	TGTGCCAGCAGCCAACTAGCGGGAGCGTTTAGCACAGATACGCAGTATTTT	CASSQLAGAFSTDTQYF
TRBV28	TRBJ2-1	.	.	TGTGCCAGCAGTCCGGGACTGGCTTATGAGCAGTTCTTC	CASSPGLAYEQFF
TRBV28	TRBJ2-1	.	.	TGTGCCAGCAGTTTTATCAGGGTTGAGCAGTTCTTC	CASSFIRVEQFF
TRBV4-1	TRBJ2-1	few	TRBD1	TGCGCCAGCAGCCAAGATGCGGGGACAGGGGGACATGAGCAGTTCTTC	CASSQDAGTGGHEQFF
TRBV4-1	TRBJ2-1	many	TRBD1	TGCGCCAGCAGCCAAGTAGGGACAGGGGATGAGCAGTTCTTC	CASSQVGTGDEQFF
TRBV5-4	TRBJ1-4	.	TRBD1	TGTGCCAGCAGCCTTCGACAGGGGTTAGCAACTAATGAAAAACTGTTTTTT	CASSLRQGLATNEKLFF
TRBV5-4	TRBJ1-5	.	.	TGTGCCAGCAGCCGGGACGGGGGAGTTCAGCCCCAGCATTTT	CASSRDGGVQPQHF
TRBV7-9	TRBJ1-6	few	TRBD1	TGTGCCAGCAGCCCCCCGACGACAGGGCTTTCACCCCTCCACTTT	CASSPPTTGLSPLHF
TRBV14	TRBJ2-2	.	TRBD1	TGTGCCAGCAGCCAAAGCCAGGACAGGGACAACACCGGGGAGCTGTTTTTT	CASSQSQDRDNTGELFF
TRBV27	TRBJ2-6	.	TRBD2	TGTGCCAGCACCCCACGGGGGGTCACAAAGCCCCTGGCTGGGGCCAACGTCCTGACTTTC	CASTPRGVTKPLAGANVLTF
TRBV18	TRBJ2-1	.	TRBD1	TGTGCCAGCTCACCGACTCCTTCGACAGGGTCCTACAATGAGCAGTTCTTC	CASSPTPSTGSYNEQFF
TRBV6-5	TRBJ2-1	.	.	TGTGCCAGCAGTTACTCGGGTAGCCACAATGAGCAGTTCTTC	CASSYSGSHNEQFF
TRBV19	TRBJ2-5	.	TRBD1	TGTGCCAGTAGGGGATCAGGACAGGGTAATCCAGAGACCCAGTACTTC	CASRGSGQGNPETQYF
TRBV10-3	TRBJ1-1	.	.	TGTGCCATCCGACCGGGACTGAGCGACGGTGAAGCTTTCTTT	CAIRPGLSDGEAFF
TRBV25-1	TRBJ2-3	.	.	TGTGCCAGCATCCAAGTGGGAGATTCCACAGATACGCAGTATTTT	CASIQVGDSTDTQYF
TRBV5-1	TRBJ1-4	.	TRBD1	TGTGCCAGCAGCCCGGGGACAGCAACTAATGAAAAACTGTTTTTT	CASSPGTATNEKLFF
TRBV5-1	TRBJ2-5	.	.	TGCGCCAGCAGCAACAGCCAAGAGACCCAGTACTTC	CASSNSQETQYF
TRBV5-5	TRBJ1-3	.	.	TGTGCCAGCAGCTTCGCAGGGGTTGGAAACACCATATATTTT	CASSFAGVGNTIYF
TRBV28	TRBJ2-5	.	.	TGTGCCAGCAGTTTAGGGGGGGCCCAAGAGACCCAGTACTTC	CASSLGGAQETQYF
TRBV6-5	TRBJ1-1	.	.	TGTGCCAGCAGTTACCGGACAGTGAGTAACACTGAAGCTTTCTTT	CASSYRTVSNTEAFF
TRBV5-6	TRBJ1-2	.	.	TGTGCCAGCAGCTTGGGGGGAGCCCAGGCCAGCGGCTACACCTTC	CASSLGGAQASGYTF
TRBV6-2/TRBV6-3	TRBJ2-2	.	TRBD2	TGTGCCAGCAGTTATAGCGGGTTGAACACCGGGGAGCTGTTTTTT	CASSYSGLNTGELFF
TRBV24-1	TRBJ2-1	.	.	TGTGCCACCAGTAGCTCCCTTAGAATGTATGAGCAGTTCTTC	CATSSSLRMYEQFF
TRBV7-2	TRBJ1-2	.	.	TGTGCCAGCAGCCCAACATCACAGGGAAACTATGGCTACACCTTC	CASSPTSQGNYGYTF
TRBV12-3/TRBV12-4	TRBJ2-1	.	.	TGTGCCAGCAGTTTGTGGCCCAACAATGAGCAGTTCTTC	CASSLWPNNEQFF
TRBV19	TRBJ2-3	.	.	TGTGCCAGTAGTACGAGGAGGTTACGCACAGATACGCAGTATTTT	CASSTRRLRTDTQYF
TRBV6-2/TRBV6-3	TRBJ2-2	few	TRBD2	TGTGCCAGCAGCCAGATGCAAAGCGGGAGGACCGGGGAGCTGTTTTTT	CASSQMQSGRTGELFF
TRBV7-9	TRBJ1-5	.	.	TGTGCCAGCAGCCCTCAGGGAAAACCCCAGCATTTT	CASSPQGKPQHF
TRBV24-1	TRBJ2-1	once	TRBD2	TGTGCCACCAGAGATAGGGGACTAGCGGAATCAAATGAGCAGTTCTTC	CATRDRGLAESNEQFF
TRBV5-4	TRBJ2-3	.	.	TGTGCCAGCAGCCAGGGGCGGGCTAGCACAGATACGCAGTATTTT	CASSQGRASTDTQYF
TRBV5-1	TRBJ2-2	.	TRBD2	TGTGCCAGCCACGGGAGGGAAAGTACCGGGGAGCTGTTTTTT	CASHGRESTGELFF
TRBV18	TRBJ2-4	.	.	TGTGCCAGCTCACCACAGGGGGCCAAAAACATTCAGTACTTC	CASSPQGAKNIQYF
TRBV5-1	TRBJ2-5	few	TRBD2	TGCGCCAGCAGCGTTGGCGGGGGGTCCCAAGAGACCCAGTACTTC	CASSVGGGSQETQYF